This T cell receptor beta chain came from a study of blood T cell repertoires in COVID-19. Some clones are missing from TCRdb's copy, which holds only in-frame ones; the method was immunoSEQ multiplex PCR. The sample lists 270,000 or so clones, approximately 88% seen once, with roughly 1.5% in the top ten. The count of this clone is one. Sequencing used peripheral blood. This clonotype was sampled from a human donor with COVID-19, enrolled during active disease. The donor label of this sample is uncertain.

The CDR3 region is CAIRPTGTGAYEQYF. DNA of the CDR3: TGTGCCATCAGGCCAACCGGGACAGGGGCCTACGAGCAGTACTTC. The J gene is TRBJ2-7, the V gene TRBV10-3, with 10 bases aligning to TRBD1. The CDR3 runs to 15 residues. After removal of 6 bases from V and 2 bases from J, the junction contained 7 bases not matched to a gene. CDR1 and CDR2 (germline): ENHRY, SYGVKD.